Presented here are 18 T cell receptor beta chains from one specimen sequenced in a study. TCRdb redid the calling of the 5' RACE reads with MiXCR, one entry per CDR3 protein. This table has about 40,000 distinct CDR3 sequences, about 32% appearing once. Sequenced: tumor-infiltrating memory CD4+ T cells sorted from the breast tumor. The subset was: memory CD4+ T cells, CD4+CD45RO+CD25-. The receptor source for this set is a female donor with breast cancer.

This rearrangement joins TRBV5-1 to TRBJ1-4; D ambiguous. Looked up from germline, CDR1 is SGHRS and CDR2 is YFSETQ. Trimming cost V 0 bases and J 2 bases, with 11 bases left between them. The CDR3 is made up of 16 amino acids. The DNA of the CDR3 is TGCGCCAGCAGCTTGGATGCGGGGAGGACTAATGAAAAACTGTTTTTT. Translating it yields CASSLDAGRTNEKLFF.

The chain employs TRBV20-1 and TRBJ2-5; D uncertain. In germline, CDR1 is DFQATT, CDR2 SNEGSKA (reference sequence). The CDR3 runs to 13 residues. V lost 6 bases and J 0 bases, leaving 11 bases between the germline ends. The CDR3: CSAVLGYQETQYF. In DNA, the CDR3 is TGCAGTGCCGTATTGGGGTACCAAGAGACCCAGTACTTC.

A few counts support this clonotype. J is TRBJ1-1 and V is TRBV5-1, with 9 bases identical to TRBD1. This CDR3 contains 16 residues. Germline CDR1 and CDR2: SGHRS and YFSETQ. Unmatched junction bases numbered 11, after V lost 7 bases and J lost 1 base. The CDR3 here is CASYSGQGTGNTEAFF. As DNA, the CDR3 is TGCGCCAGCTATTCGGGACAGGGAACAGGGAACACTGAAGCTTTCTTT.

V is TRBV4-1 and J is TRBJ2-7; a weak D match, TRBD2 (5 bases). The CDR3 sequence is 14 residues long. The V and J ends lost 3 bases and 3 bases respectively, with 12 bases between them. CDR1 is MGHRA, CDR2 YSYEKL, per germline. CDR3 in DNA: TGCGCCAGCAGCCAGGGAGCAGCCAACTACGAGCAGTACTTC. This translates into CASSQGAANYEQYF.

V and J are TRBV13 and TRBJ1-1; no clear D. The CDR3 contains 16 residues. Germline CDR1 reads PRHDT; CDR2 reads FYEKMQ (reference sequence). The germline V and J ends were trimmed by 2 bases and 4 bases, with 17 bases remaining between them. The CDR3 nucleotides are TGTGCCAGCAGCTTAAAGGGCCGAGAGGGTGGCACTGAAGCTTTCTTT. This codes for CASSLKGREGGTEAFF.

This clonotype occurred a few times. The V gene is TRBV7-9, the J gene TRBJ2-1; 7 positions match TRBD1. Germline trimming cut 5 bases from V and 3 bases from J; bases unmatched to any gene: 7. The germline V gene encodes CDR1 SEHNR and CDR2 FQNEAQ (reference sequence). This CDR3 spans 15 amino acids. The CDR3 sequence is CASSPRQGGYNEQFF. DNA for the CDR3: TGTGCCAGCAGCCCTAGACAGGGCGGCTACAATGAGCAGTTCTTC.

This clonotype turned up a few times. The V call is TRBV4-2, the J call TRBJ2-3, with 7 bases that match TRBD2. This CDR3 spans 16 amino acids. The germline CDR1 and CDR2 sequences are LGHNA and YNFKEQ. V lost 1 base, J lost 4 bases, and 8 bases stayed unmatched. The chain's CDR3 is CASSQVRGWGADTQYF. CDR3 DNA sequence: TGTGCCAGCAGCCAAGTGCGGGGGTGGGGCGCAGATACGCAGTATTTT.

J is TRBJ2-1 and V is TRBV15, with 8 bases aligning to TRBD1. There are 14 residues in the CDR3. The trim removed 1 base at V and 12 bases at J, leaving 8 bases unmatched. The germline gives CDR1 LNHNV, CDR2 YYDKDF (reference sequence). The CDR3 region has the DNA TGTGCCACCAGCAGAGTCCTAAACGACAGGGGGCAGTTCTTC. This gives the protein CATSRVLNDRGQFF.

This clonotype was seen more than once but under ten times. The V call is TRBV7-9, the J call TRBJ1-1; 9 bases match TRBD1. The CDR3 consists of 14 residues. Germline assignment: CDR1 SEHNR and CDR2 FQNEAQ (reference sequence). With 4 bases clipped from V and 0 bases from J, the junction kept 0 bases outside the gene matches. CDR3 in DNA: TGTGCCAGCAGCTGGACAGGGGTGAACACTGAAGCTTTCTTT. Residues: CASSWTGVNTEAFF.

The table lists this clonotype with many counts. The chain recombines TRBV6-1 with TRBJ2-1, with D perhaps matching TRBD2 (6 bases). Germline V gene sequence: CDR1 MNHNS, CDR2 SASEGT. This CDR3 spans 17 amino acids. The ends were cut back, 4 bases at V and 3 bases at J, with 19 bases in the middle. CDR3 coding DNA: TGTGCCAGCAGTGCTCCCCCCCCGGGACTCCACTACAATGAGCAGTTCTTC. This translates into CASSAPPPGLHYNEQFF.

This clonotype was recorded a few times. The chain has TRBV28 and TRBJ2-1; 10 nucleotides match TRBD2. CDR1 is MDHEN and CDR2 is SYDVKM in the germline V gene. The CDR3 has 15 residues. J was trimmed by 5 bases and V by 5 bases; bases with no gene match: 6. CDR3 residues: CASSPGTSVHNEQFF. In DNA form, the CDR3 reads TGTGCCAGCAGTCCCGGGACTAGCGTCCACAATGAGCAGTTCTTC.

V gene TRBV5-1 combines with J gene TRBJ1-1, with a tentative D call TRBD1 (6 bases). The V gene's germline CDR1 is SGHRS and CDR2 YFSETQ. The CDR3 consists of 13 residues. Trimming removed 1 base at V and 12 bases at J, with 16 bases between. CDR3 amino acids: CASSLKQGNKPFF. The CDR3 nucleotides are TGCGCCAGCAGCTTGAAACAGGGCAACAAGCCTTTCTTT.

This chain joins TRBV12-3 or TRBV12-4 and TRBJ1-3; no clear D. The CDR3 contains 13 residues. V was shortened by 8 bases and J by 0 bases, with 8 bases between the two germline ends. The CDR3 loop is CASGLSSGNTIYF. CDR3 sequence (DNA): TGTGCCAGCGGGCTATCCTCTGGAAACACCATATATTTT.

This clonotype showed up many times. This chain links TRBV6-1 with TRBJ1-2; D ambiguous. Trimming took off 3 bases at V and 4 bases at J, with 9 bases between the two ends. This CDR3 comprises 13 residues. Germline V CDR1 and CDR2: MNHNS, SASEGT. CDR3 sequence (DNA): TGTGCCAGCAGTGACGCACGATCCTATGGCTACACCTTC. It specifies CASSDARSYGYTF.

CDR3: CRVGGTSVETQYF. CDR3 coding DNA: TGCAGGGTAGGGGGGACTAGCGTAGAGACCCAGTACTTC. J is TRBJ2-5 and V is TRBV20-1; TRBD2 agrees at 10 bases. The germline gives CDR1 DFQATT, CDR2 SNEGSKA (reference sequence). The CDR3 has 13 amino acids.

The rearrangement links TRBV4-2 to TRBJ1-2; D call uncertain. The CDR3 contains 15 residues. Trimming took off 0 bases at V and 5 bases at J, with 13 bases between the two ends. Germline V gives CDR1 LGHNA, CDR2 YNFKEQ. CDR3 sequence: CASSQEYVAGYGYTF. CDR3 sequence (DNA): TGTGCCAGCAGCCAAGAATATGTCGCGGGGTATGGCTACACCTTC.

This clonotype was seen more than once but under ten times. The CDR3 DNA is TGTGCCACCGCATCCTCCGGGACAGGGGCGGGAGATACGCAGTATTTT. Translated: CATASSGTGAGDTQYF. The rearrangement links TRBV15 to TRBJ2-3; 10 nucleotides agree with TRBD1. V lost 8 bases to trimming and J lost 5 bases; unmatched junction nucleotides: 13. This CDR3 contains 16 residues. Germline values: CDR1 LNHNV, CDR2 YYDKDF (reference sequence). Using reference TRBV15 and TRBJ2-3 for the parts outside the CDR3, the full variable domain is DAMVIQNPRYQVTQFGKPVTLSCSQTLNHNVMYWYQQKSSQAPKLLFHYYDKDFNNEADTPDNFQSRRPNTSFCFLDIRSPGLGDTAMYLCATASSGTGAGDTQYFGPGTRLTVL.

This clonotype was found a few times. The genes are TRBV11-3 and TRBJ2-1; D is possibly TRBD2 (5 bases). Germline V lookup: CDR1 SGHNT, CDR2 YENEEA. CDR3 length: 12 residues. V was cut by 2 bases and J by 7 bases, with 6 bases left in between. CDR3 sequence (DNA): TGTGCCAGCAGCTTAACTAGAAATGAGCAGTTCTTC. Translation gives CASSLTRNEQFF.